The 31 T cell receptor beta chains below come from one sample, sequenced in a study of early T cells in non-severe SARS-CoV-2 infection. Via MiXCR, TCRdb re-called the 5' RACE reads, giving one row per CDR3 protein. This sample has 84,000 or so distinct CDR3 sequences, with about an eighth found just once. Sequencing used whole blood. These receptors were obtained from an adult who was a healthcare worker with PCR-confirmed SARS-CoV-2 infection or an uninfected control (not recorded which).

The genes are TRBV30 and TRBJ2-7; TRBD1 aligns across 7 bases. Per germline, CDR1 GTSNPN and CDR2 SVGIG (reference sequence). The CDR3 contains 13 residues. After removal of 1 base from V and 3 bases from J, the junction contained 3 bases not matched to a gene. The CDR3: CAWSASGGYEQYF. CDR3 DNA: TGTGCCTGGAGTGCCTCAGGGGGCTACGAGCAGTACTTC.

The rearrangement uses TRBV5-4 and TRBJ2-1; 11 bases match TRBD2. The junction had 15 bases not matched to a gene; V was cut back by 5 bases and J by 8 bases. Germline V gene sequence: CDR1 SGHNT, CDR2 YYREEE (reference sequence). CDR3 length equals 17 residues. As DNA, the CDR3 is TGTGCCAGCAGGAATCCACTAGCGGGGGCTGCTTTGGATGAGCAGTTCTTC. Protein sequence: CASRNPLAGAALDEQFF.

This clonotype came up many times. CDR3: CASSPRGVREPYEQYF. The DNA for the CDR3 is TGTGCCAGCAGCCCCCGTGGTGTGCGGGAGCCCTACGAGCAGTACTTC. The V call is TRBV7-3, the J call TRBJ2-7; 7 bases agree with TRBD2. V was pared by 5 bases and J by 2 bases, with 12 bases of the junction left unmatched. The CDR3 consists of 16 residues. Germline values: CDR1 SGHTA, CDR2 FQGTGA. The full variable domain, its missing parts supplied by reference TRBV7-3 and TRBJ2-7, is GAGVSQTPSNKVTEKGKYVELRCDPISGHTALYWYRQSLGQGPEFLIYFQGTGAADDSGLPNDRFFAVRPEGSVSTLKIQRTERGDSAVYLCASSPRGVREPYEQYFGPGTRLTVT.

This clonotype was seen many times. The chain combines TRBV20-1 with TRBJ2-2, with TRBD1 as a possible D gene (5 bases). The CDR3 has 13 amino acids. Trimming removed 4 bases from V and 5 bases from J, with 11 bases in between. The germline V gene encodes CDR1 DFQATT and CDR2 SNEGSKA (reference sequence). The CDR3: CSATKGETGELFF. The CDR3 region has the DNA TGCAGTGCTACTAAAGGGGAAACCGGGGAGCTGTTTTTT.

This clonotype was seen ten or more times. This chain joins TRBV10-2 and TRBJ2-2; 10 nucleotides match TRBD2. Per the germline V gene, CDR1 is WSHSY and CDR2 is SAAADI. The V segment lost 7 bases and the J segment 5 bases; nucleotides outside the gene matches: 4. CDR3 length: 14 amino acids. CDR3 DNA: TGCGCCAGCAAGCTAGCGGGAGAAACCGGGGAGCTGTTTTTT. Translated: CASKLAGETGELFF.

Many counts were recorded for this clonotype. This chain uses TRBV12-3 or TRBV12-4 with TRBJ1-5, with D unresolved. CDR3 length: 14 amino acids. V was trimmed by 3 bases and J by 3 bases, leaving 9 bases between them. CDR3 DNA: TGTGCCAGCAGTTTTCACGGTGACAATCAGCCCCAGCATTTT. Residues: CASSFHGDNQPQHF.

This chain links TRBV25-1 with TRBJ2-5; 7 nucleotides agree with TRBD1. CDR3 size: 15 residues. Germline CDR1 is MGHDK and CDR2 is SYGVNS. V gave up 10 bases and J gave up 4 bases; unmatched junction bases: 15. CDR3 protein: CATSRDSGELETQYF. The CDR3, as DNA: TGTGCCACCTCCCGGGACAGCGGAGAACTAGAGACCCAGTACTTC.

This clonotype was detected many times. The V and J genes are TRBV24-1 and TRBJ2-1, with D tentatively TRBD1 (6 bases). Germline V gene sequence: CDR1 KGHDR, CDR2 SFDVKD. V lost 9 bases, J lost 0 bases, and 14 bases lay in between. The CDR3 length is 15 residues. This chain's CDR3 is CATSTGVSSYNEQFF. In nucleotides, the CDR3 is TGTGCCACCTCGACAGGAGTGAGCTCCTACAATGAGCAGTTCTTC.

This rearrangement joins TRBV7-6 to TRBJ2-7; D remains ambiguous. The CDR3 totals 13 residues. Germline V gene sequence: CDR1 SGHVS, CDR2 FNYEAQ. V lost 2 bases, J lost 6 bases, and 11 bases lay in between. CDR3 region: CASSLRDQGEQYF. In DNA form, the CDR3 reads TGTGCCAGCAGCTTACGTGACCAAGGCGAGCAGTACTTC.

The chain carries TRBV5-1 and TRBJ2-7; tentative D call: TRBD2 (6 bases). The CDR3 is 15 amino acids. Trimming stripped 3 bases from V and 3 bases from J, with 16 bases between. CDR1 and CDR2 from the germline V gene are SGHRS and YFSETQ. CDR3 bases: TGCGCCAGCAGCTCTAGTACCGGGAGCTTCTACGAGCAGTACTTC. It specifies CASSSSTGSFYEQYF.

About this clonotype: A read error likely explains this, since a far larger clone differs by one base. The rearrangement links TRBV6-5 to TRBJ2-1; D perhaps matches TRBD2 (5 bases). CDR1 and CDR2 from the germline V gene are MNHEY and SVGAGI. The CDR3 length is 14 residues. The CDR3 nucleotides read TGTGCCAGCCGTTACTCGAGGGTTTACAATGAGCAGTTCTTC. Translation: CASRYSRVYNEQFF.

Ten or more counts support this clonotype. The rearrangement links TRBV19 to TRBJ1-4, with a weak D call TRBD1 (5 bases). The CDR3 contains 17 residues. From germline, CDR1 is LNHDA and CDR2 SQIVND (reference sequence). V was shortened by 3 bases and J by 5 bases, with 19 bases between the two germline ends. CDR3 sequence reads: CASSMDRKTDTNEKLFF. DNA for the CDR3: TGTGCCAGTAGTATGGACCGGAAGACAGACACGAATGAAAAACTGTTTTTT.

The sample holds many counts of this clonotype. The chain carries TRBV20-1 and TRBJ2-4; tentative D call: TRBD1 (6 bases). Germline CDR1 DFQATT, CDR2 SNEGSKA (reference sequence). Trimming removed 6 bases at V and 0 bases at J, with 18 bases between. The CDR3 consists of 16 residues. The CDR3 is CSATDHRVAAKNIQYF. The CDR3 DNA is TGCAGTGCGACAGACCACAGGGTTGCAGCCAAAAACATTCAGTACTTC.

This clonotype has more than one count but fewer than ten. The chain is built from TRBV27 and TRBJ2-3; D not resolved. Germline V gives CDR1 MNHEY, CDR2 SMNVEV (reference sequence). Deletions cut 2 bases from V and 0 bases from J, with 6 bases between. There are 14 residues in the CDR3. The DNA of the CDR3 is TGTGCCAGCAGTTTAGAATTAAGCACAGATACGCAGTATTTT. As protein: CASSLELSTDTQYF.

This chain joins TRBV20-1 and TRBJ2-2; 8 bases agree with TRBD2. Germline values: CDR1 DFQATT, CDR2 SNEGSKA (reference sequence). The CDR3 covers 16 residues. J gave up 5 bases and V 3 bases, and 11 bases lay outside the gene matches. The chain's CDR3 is CSARDAGGPMTGELFF. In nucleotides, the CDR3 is TGCAGTGCTAGGGACGCGGGGGGCCCTATGACCGGGGAGCTGTTTTTT.

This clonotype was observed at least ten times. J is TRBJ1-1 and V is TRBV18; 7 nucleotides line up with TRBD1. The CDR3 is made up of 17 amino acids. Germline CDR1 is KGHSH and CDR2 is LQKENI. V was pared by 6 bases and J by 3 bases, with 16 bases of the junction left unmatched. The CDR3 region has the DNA TGTGCCAGCTCTCCTCTCCCGATTACAGGGGAGGACACTGAAGCTTTCTTT. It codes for CASSPLPITGEDTEAFF.

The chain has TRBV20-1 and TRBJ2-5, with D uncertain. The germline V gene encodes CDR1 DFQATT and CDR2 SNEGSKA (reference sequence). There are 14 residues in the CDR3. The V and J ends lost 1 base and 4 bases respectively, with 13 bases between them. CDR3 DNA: TGCAGTGCTAGAGCTCCCGTGGGGTTAGAGACCCAGTACTTC. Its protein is CSARAPVGLETQYF.

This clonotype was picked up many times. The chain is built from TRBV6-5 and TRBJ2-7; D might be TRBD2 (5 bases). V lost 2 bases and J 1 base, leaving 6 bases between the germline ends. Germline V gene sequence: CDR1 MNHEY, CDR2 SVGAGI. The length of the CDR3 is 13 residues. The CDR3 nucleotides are TGTGCCAGCAGTTACGAGGGATCCTACGAGCAGTACTTC. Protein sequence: CASSYEGSYEQYF.

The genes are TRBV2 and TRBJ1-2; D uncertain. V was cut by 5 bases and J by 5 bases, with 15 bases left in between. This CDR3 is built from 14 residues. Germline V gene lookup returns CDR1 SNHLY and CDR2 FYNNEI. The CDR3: CASSPDSSSYGYTF. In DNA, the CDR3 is TGTGCCAGCAGTCCGGACTCCTCGTCGTATGGCTACACCTTC.

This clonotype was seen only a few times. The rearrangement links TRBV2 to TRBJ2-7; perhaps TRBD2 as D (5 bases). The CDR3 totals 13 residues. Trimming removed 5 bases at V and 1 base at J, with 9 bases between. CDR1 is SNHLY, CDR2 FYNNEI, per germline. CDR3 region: CASSFRGSYEQYF. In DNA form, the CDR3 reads TGTGCCAGCAGTTTCCGGGGATCCTACGAGCAGTACTTC.

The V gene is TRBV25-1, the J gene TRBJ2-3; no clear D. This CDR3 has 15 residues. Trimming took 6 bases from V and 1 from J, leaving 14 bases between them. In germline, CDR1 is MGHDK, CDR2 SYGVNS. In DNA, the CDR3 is TGTGCCAGCAGCCGGACGACCCAGCGCACAGATACGCAGTATTTT. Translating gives CASSRTTQRTDTQYF.

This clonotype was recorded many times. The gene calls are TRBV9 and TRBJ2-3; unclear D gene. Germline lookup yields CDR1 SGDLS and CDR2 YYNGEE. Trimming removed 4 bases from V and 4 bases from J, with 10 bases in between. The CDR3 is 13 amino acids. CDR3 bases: TGTGCCAGCAGCTCCGGGCCACCAGATACGCAGTATTTT. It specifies CASSSGPPDTQYF.

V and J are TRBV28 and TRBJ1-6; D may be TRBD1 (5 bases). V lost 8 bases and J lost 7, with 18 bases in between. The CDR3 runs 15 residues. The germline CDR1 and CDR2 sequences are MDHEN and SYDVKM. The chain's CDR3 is CASVRWGEGNSPLHF. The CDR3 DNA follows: TGTGCCAGCGTTAGATGGGGGGAGGGGAATTCACCCCTCCACTTT.

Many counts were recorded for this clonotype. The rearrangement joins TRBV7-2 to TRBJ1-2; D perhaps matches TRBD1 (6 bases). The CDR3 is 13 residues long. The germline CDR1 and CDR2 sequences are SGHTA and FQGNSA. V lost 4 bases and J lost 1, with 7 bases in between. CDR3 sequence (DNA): TGTGCCAGCAGCTCGGACAGTAACTATGGCTACACCTTC. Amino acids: CASSSDSNYGYTF.

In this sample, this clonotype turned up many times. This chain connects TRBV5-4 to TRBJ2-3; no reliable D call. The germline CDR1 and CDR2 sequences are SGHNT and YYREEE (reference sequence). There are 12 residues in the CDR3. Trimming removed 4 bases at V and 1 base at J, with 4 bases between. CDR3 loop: CASSIRTDTQYF. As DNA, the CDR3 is TGTGCCAGCAGCATTCGCACAGATACGCAGTATTTT.

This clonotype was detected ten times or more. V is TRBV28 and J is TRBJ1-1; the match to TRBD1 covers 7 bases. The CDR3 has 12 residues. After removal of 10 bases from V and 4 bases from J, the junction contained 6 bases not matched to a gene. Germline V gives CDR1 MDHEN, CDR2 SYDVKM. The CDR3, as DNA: TGTGCCATTTACCAGGGGGGCACTGAAGCTTTCTTT. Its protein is CAIYQGGTEAFF.

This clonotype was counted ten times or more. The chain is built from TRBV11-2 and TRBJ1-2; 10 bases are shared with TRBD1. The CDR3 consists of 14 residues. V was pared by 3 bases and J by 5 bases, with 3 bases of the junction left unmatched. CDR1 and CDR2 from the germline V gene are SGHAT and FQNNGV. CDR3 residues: CASSLRTGGYGYTF. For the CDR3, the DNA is TGTGCCAGCAGCTTGAGGACAGGGGGATATGGCTACACCTTC.

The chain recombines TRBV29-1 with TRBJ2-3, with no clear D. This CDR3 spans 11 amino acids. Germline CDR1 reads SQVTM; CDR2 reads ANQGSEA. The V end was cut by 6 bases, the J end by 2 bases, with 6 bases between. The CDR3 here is CSVDVTDTQYF. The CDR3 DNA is TGCAGCGTCGACGTCACAGATACGCAGTATTTT.

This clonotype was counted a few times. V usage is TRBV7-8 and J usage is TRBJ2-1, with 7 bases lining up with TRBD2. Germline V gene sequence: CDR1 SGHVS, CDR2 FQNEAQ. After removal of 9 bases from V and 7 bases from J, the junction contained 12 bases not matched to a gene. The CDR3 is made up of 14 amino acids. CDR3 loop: CASGAGRLSNEQFF. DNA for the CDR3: TGTGCCAGTGGAGCGGGACGGTTATCAAATGAGCAGTTCTTC.

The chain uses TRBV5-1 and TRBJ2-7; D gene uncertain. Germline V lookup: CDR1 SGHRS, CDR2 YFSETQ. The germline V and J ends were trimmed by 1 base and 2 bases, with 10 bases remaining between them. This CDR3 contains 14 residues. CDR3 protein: CASSLYSGTYEQYF. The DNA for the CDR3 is TGCGCCAGCAGCTTGTACTCAGGCACCTACGAGCAGTACTTC.

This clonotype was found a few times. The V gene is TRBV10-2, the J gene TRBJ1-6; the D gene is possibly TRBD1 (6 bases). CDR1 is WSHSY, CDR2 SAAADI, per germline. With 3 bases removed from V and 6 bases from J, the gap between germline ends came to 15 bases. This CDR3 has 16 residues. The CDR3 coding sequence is TGCGCCAGCAGTGATCGAGACAGGACCTTTAATTCACCCCTCCACTTT. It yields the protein CASSDRDRTFNSPLHF.